These 24 T cell receptor beta chains share one sample of origin, sequenced in a study of T-cell reconstitution after alpha-beta-depleted transplantation in children. Molecular barcoding with unique molecular identifiers was used for the TCRbeta library. In TCRdb, the PCR reads were re-called with MiXCR into one record per CDR3 protein. The sample contains about 540,000 distinct CDR3 sequences, around 16% of which appear only once. The source material was PBMCs from the stem cell graft donor, sampled from the stem cell graft. The source of these receptors is a human donor who donated a stem cell graft to a child with acute lymphoblastic leukemia.

This clonotype was seen many times. This rearrangement joins TRBV12-3 or TRBV12-4 to TRBJ2-2; 8 nucleotides agree with TRBD2. This CDR3 spans 17 amino acids. V lost 4 bases, J lost 6 bases, and 13 bases stayed unmatched. CDR3 nucleotides: TGTGCCAGCAGTTCCCCCTTTGACAGCGGGAGAGCCGGGGAGCTGTTTTTT. This translates into CASSSPFDSGRAGELFF.

The V call is TRBV5-6, the J call TRBJ2-7; D is tentatively TRBD1 or TRBD2 (5 bases each). V lost 4 bases and J 4 bases, leaving 15 bases between the germline ends. The CDR3 extends over 14 amino acids. CDR1 and CDR2 from the germline V gene are SGHDT and YYEEEE. This CDR3 is CASSQWDRFYEQYF. The DNA of the CDR3 is TGTGCCAGCAGCCAATGGGACCGATTTTACGAGCAGTACTTC.

This clonotype turned up a few times. CDR3 loop: CASSQEYRGRTSGRYEQYF. CDR3 in DNA: TGCGCCAGCAGCCAAGAGTACAGGGGAAGGACTAGCGGGAGGTACGAGCAGTACTTC. The V gene is TRBV4-1, the J gene TRBJ2-7; 14 bases map to TRBD2. The junction had 11 bases not matched to a gene; V was cut back by 0 bases and J by 4 bases. The CDR3 spans 19 residues. In germline, CDR1 is MGHRA, CDR2 YSYEKL.

This clonotype has only a few counts. As DNA, the CDR3 is TGTGCCAGCAGGCCAGGACAGGCTGGCGAGCAGTACTTC. This translates into CASRPGQAGEQYF. The genes are TRBV12-3 or TRBV12-4 and TRBJ2-7; 7 bases map to TRBD1. This CDR3 is 13 amino acids long. Germline trimming cut 6 bases from V and 6 bases from J; bases unmatched to any gene: 8.

This rearrangement joins TRBV12-5 to TRBJ2-3; 10 positions match TRBD1. This CDR3 contains 17 residues. Unmatched junction bases numbered 6, after V lost 1 base and J lost 2 bases. Germline CDR1 and CDR2: LGHNT and FRNRAP. CDR3 loop: CASGLGGDRGVTDTQYF. The CDR3 DNA follows: TGTGCTAGTGGTTTGGGGGGGGACAGGGGTGTCACAGATACGCAGTATTTT.

J is TRBJ1-5 and V is TRBV9; the D is unclear. The CDR3 spans 10 residues. The V gene's germline CDR1 is SGDLS and CDR2 YYNGEE. The CDR3 here is CARRNQPQHF. CDR3 sequence (DNA): TGTGCGAGACGTAATCAGCCCCAGCATTTT.

This rearrangement joins TRBV5-1 to TRBJ2-7; TRBD1 agrees at 7 bases. Germline V gives CDR1 SGHRS, CDR2 YFSETQ. J gave up 1 base and V 4 bases, and 11 bases lay outside the gene matches. The CDR3 contains 16 residues. The CDR3 sequence is CASSLRDSQKSYEQYF. The CDR3 DNA sequence: TGCGCCAGCAGCCTTAGGGACAGTCAAAAATCCTACGAGCAGTACTTC.

This clonotype has just a few counts. J is TRBJ2-1 and V is TRBV5-5; tentatively, D is TRBD1 (5 bases). V gave up 2 bases and J gave up 9 bases, with 18 bases separating them. Germline CDR1 and CDR2: SGHKS and YYEKEE (reference sequence). The CDR3 runs to 15 residues. In DNA, the CDR3 is TGTGCCAGCAGCTTCCGTCAGGGTCATCCGGGTGAGCAGTTCTTC. It translates to CASSFRQGHPGEQFF.

J is TRBJ2-7 and V is TRBV27, with D possibly called TRBD1 or TRBD2 (5 bases each). V dropped 4 bases and J dropped 6 bases, with 7 bases sitting between them. This CDR3 has 11 residues. Per germline, CDR1 MNHEY and CDR2 SMNVEV (reference sequence). The CDR3 loop is CASSWGTEQYF. CDR3 nucleotides: TGTGCCAGCAGTTGGGGGACCGAGCAGTACTTC.

This clonotype appeared a few times. The rearrangement links TRBV20-1 to TRBJ2-7, with 12 bases lining up with TRBD2. CDR1 DFQATT and CDR2 SNEGSKA come from the germline V gene (reference sequence). The ends lost 5 bases at V and 3 bases at J; junction bases unmatched: 8. The length of the CDR3 is 15 residues. CDR3 in DNA: TGCAGTGCTCGCGGGACTAGCGGGTCCTACTACGAGCAGTACTTC. Its translation is CSARGTSGSYYEQYF.

Only a few counts were recorded for this clonotype. The chain combines TRBV27 with TRBJ2-7; no firm D call. The CDR3 has 12 amino acids. Germline values: CDR1 MNHEY, CDR2 SMNVEV (reference sequence). Trimming shortened V by 10 bases and J by 2 bases, and 12 bases separated the two germline ends. CDR3 region: CATSTGPYEQYF. CDR3 DNA sequence: TGTGCCACCTCGACCGGTCCCTACGAGCAGTACTTC.

This clonotype was observed a few times. The gene calls are TRBV20-1 and TRBJ2-4; D ambiguous. There are 15 residues in the CDR3. Germline V gene lookup returns CDR1 DFQATT and CDR2 SNEGSKA (reference sequence). V was pared by 5 bases and J by 0 bases, with 14 bases between. As DNA, the CDR3 is TGCAGTGCTCCACCTGGACGTCAAGCCAAAAACATTCAGTACTTC. The encoded protein is CSAPPGRQAKNIQYF.

This clonotype was detected ten times or more. This may stem from a read error, because a much larger clone lies one nucleotide away. CDR3 nucleotide sequence: TGCGCCAGCAGCCAAGAAAAAGGAACTGGGGCCAACGGCCTGACTTTC. Protein: CASSQEKGTGANGLTF. This sequence joins TRBV4-1 and TRBJ2-6; D is perhaps TRBD1 (5 bases). The CDR3 is 16 residues long. Per germline, CDR1 MGHRA and CDR2 YSYEKL.

V is TRBV6-1 and J is TRBJ2-1; a possible D gene is TRBD2 (5 bases). CDR1 is MNHNS, CDR2 SASEGT, per germline. V was trimmed by 7 bases and J by 10 bases, leaving 11 bases between them. The CDR3 has 11 residues. CDR3 loop: CASKVAGEQFF. The CDR3 DNA is TGTGCCAGCAAGGTGGCGGGCGAGCAGTTCTTC.

The rearrangement uses TRBV12-3 or TRBV12-4 and TRBJ2-3; a weak D match, TRBD1 (6 bases). The V and J ends lost 1 base and 8 bases respectively, with 13 bases between them. CDR3 length equals 14 residues. CDR3 residues: CASSLVSSQGTQYF. CDR3 DNA: TGTGCCAGCAGTTTAGTGAGCTCACAGGGTACGCAGTATTTT.

This chain joins TRBV29-1 and TRBJ2-5; a possible D gene is TRBD1 (6 bases). Germline CDR1 is SQVTM and CDR2 is ANQGSEA. The CDR3 runs to 15 residues. Trimming removed 4 bases from V and 5 bases from J, with 20 bases in between. CDR3 coding DNA: TGCAGCGTTGGTGGGGCAGGGGCTCCGGCGGAGACCCAGTACTTC. It is translated as CSVGGAGAPAETQYF.

V gene TRBV6-5 combines with J gene TRBJ2-3; the match to TRBD1 covers 8 bases. The length of the CDR3 is 13 residues. Unmatched junction bases numbered 9, after V lost 8 bases and J lost 8 bases. The germline gives CDR1 MNHEY, CDR2 SVGAGI. Written as DNA, the CDR3 is TGTGCCAGCGGAATCCTACAGGGGGGTACGCAGTATTTT. The encoded protein is CASGILQGGTQYF.

This clonotype was observed a few times. The chain links TRBV11-2 to TRBJ2-7; either TRBD1 or TRBD2 may fit D (5 bases each). This CDR3 has 19 residues. V was trimmed by 0 bases and J by 0 bases, leaving 21 bases between them. Germline V lookup: CDR1 SGHAT, CDR2 FQNNGV. The CDR3 spells CASSLEYGRGTLSSYEQYF. DNA of the CDR3: TGTGCCAGCAGCTTAGAATATGGTAGAGGGACCCTGAGCTCCTACGAGCAGTACTTC.

V is TRBV4-2 and J is TRBJ2-5; D may be TRBD1 or TRBD2 (5 bases each). Trimming stripped 1 base from V and 1 base from J, with 10 bases between. Germline CDR1 reads LGHNA; CDR2 reads YNFKEQ. There are 15 residues in the CDR3. The CDR3 region is CASSQAGGGQETQYF. The CDR3 DNA sequence: TGTGCCAGCAGCCAAGCCGGTGGGGGCCAAGAGACCCAGTACTTC.

A few counts support this clonotype. This rearrangement joins TRBV7-8 to TRBJ1-5; perhaps TRBD1 as D (5 bases). V lost 5 bases, J lost 5 bases, and 10 bases lay in between. The CDR3 consists of 13 residues. CDR1 and CDR2 (germline): SGHVS, FQNEAQ. The CDR3 here is CASSPTGYQPQHF. In DNA form, the CDR3 reads TGTGCCAGCAGCCCCACAGGTTATCAGCCCCAGCATTTT. The full variable domain, its missing parts supplied by reference TRBV7-8 and TRBJ1-5, is GAGVSQSPRYKVAKRGQDVALRCDPISGHVSLFWYQQALGQGPEFLTYFQNEAQLDKSGLPSDRFFAERPEGSVSTLKIQRTQQEDSAVYLCASSPTGYQPQHFGDGTRLSIL.

The CDR3 DNA reads TGTGCCACCAGCAGGACTAGCGGGAGTCTTTTCGGTGAGCAGTTCTTC. Encoded protein: CATSRTSGSLFGEQFF. The chain joins TRBV15 to TRBJ2-1; 12 nucleotides match TRBD2. J gave up 9 bases and V 3 bases, and 9 bases lay outside the gene matches. Germline lookup yields CDR1 LNHNV and CDR2 YYDKDF (reference sequence). This CDR3 has 16 residues.

This clonotype was recorded a few times. The chain links TRBV3-1 to TRBJ2-7; 11 bases map to TRBD2. Germline CDR1 and CDR2: LGHDT and YNNKEL (reference sequence). V lost 2 bases to trimming and J lost 4 bases; unmatched junction nucleotides: 7. There are 16 residues in the CDR3. This chain's CDR3 is CASSQRLGLAGYEQYF. For the CDR3, the DNA is TGTGCCAGCAGCCAACGCCTTGGACTAGCGGGTTACGAGCAGTACTTC.

The rearrangement joins TRBV5-1 to TRBJ2-3; 8 nucleotides align to TRBD1. Germline CDR1 reads SGHRS; CDR2 reads YFSETQ. The CDR3 consists of 15 residues. Germline trimming cut 4 bases from V and 0 bases from J; bases unmatched to any gene: 4. In DNA, the CDR3 is TGCGCCAGCAGCGTGGGACAGGTTAGCACAGATACGCAGTATTTT. Translated: CASSVGQVSTDTQYF.

The chain recombines TRBV19 with TRBJ1-2; D is undetermined. The germline V gene encodes CDR1 LNHDA and CDR2 SQIVND (reference sequence). This CDR3 comprises 14 residues. Trimming cost V 4 bases and J 4 bases, with 13 bases left between them. CDR3 sequence (DNA): TGTGCCAGTAGTAACCCGGGAGGGATCTATGGCTACACCTTC. Translating it yields CASSNPGGIYGYTF. Drawing the rest from reference TRBV19 and TRBJ1-2, the complete variable domain is DGGITQSPKYLFRKEGQNVTLSCEQNLNHDAMYWYRQDPGQGLRLIYYSQIVNDFQKGDIAEGYSVSREKKESFPLTVTSAQKNPTAFYLCASSNPGGIYGYTFGSGTRLTVV.